Presented here are 2 T cell receptor beta chains from one specimen sequenced in a study of blood T cell repertoires in COVID-19. Data came from immunoSEQ multiplex PCR; TCRdb stores just in-frame clones and leaves some out. The sample includes 92,000 or so clones, 88% of them seen just once. The sample comprised peripheral blood. The receptors were sampled from a man between 60 and 75 years old with acute or convalescent COVID-19.

The V call is TRBV7-8, the J call TRBJ2-1; D not resolved. Trimming pared 1 base from V and 0 bases from J, leaving 10 bases between. From germline, CDR1 is SGHVS and CDR2 FQNEAQ. The CDR3 covers 16 residues. In DNA, the CDR3 is TGTGCCAGCAGCTTAGTTCTATCAAGCTCCTACAATGAGCAGTTCTTC. Translation gives CASSLVLSSSYNEQFF.

The genes are TRBV5-1 and TRBJ2-7, with 10 bases fitting TRBD2. This CDR3 comprises 15 residues. CDR1 and CDR2 from the germline V gene are SGHRS and YFSETQ. After removal of 5 bases from V and 6 bases from J, the junction contained 11 bases not matched to a gene. CDR3 in DNA: TGCGCCAGCAGTAGCGCGGTAGCGGGAGGTCGCGAGCAGTACTTC. Protein sequence: CASSSAVAGGREQYF.